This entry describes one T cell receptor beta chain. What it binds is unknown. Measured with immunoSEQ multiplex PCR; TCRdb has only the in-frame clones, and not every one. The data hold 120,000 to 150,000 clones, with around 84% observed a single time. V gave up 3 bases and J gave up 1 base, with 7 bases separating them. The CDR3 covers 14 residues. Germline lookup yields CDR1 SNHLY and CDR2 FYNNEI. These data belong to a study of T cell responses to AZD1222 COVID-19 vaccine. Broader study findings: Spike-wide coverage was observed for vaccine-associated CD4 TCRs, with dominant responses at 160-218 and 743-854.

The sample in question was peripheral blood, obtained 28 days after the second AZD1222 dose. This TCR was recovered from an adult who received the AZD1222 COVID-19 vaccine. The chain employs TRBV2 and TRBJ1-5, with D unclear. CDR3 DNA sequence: TGTGCCAGCAGTGATCGCCTAAGCAATCAGCCCCAGCATTTT. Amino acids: CASSDRLSNQPQHF.